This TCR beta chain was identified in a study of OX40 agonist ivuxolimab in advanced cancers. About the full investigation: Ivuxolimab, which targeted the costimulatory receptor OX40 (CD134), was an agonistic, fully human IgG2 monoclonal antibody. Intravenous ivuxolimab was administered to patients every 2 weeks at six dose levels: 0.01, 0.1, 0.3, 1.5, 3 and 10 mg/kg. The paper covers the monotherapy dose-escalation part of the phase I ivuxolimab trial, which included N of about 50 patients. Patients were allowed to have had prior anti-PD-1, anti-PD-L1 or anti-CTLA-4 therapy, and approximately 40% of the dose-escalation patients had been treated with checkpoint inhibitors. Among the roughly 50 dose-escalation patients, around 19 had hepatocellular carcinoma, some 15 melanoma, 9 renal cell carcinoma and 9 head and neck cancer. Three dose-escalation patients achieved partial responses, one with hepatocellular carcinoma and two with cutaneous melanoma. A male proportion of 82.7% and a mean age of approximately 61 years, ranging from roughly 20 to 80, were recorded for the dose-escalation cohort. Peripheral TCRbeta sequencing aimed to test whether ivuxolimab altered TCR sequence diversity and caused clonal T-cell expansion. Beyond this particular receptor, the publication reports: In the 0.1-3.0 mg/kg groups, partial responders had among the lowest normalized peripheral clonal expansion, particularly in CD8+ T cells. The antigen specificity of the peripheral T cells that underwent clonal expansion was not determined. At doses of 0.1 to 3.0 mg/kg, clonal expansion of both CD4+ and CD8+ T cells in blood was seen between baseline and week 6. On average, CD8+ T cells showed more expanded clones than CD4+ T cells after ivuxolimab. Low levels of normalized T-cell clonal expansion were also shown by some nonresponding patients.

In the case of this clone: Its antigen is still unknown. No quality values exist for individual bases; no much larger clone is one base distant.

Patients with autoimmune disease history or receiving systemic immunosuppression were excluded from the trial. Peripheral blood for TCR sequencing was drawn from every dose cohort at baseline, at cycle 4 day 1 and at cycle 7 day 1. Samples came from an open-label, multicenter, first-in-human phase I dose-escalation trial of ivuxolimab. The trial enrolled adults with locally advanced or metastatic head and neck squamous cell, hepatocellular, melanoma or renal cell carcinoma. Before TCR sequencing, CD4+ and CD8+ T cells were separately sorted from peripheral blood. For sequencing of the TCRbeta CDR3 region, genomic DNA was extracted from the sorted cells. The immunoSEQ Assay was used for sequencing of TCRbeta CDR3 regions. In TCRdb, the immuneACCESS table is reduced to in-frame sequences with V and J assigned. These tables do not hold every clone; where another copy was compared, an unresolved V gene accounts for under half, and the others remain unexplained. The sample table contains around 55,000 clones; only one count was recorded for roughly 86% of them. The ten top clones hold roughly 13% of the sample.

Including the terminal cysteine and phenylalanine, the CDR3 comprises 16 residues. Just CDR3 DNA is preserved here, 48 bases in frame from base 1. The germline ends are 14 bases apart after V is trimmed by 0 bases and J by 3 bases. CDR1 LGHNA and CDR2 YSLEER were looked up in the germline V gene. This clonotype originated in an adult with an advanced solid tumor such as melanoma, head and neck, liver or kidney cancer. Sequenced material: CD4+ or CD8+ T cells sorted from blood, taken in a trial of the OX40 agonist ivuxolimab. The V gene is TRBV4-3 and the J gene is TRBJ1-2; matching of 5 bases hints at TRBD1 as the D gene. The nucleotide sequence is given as TGCGCCAGCAGCCAAGATGAGTGGGGCGAGGACTATGGCTACACCTTC. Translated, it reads CASSQDEWGEDYGYTF.